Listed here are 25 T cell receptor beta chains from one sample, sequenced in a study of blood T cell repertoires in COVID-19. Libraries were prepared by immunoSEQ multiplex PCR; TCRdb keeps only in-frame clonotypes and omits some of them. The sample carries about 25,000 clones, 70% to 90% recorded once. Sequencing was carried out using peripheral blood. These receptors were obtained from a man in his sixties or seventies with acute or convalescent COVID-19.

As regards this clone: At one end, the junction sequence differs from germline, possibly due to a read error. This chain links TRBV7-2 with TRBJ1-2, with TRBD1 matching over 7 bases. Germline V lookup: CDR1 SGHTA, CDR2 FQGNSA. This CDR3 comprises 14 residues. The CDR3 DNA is TGTGCCAGCAGCCCGACAGGGACGAACTATGACTACACCTTC. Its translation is CASSPTGTNYDYTF.

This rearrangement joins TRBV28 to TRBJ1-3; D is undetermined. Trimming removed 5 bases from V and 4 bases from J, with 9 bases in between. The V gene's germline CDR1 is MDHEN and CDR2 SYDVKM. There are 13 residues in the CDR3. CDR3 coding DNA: TGTGCCAGCAGTACCTTACAGGGAAACACCATATATTTT. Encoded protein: CASSTLQGNTIYF.

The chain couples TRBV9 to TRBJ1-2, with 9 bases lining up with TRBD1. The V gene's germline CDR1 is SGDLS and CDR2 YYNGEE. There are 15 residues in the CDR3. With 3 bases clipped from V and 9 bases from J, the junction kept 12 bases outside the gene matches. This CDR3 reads CASSGRWDRVTRYTF. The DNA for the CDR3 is TGTGCCAGCAGCGGGCGCTGGGACAGGGTAACGCGCTACACCTTC. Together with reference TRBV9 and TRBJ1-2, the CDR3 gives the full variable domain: DSGVTQTPKHLITATGQRVTLRCSPRSGDLSVYWYQQSLDQGLQFLIQYYNGEERAKGNILERFSAQQFPDLHSELNLSSLELGDSALYFCASSGRWDRVTRYTFGSGTRLTVV.

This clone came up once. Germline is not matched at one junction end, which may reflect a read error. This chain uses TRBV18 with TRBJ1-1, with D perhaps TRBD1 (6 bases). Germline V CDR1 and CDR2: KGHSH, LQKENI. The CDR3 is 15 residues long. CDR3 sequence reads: CASSPPGHRDTEAFF. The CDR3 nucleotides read TGTGCCAGCTCTCCACCGGGCCACAGGGACACTGAAGCTTTCTTT. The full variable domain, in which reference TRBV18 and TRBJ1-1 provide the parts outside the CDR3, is NAGVMQNPRHLVRRRGQEARLRCSPMKGHSHVYWYRQLPEEGLKFMVYLQKENIIDESGMPKERFSAEFPKEGPSILRIQQVVRGDSAAYFCASSPPGHRDTEAFFGQGTRLTVV.

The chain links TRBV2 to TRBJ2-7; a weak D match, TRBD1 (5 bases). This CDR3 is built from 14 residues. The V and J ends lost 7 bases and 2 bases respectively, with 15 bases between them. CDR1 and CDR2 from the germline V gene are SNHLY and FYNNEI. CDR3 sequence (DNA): TGTGCCAGCACCCCCAGGGTAGCAACCTACGAGCAGTACTTC. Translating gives CASTPRVATYEQYF.

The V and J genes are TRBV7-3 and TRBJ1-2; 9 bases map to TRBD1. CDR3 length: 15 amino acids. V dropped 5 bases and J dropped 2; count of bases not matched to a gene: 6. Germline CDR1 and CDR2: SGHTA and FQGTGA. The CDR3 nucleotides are TGTGCCAGCAGCCCCGGGACAGGGAGCAACTATGGCTACACCTTC. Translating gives CASSPGTGSNYGYTF.

The CDR3 nucleotides are TGTGCCAGTAGTTTCAACCCCGACAGGCCCCAGCATTTT. It translates to CASSFNPDRPQHF. J is TRBJ1-5 and V is TRBV19; a weak D match, TRBD1 (5 bases). The V gene lost 5 bases and the J gene lost 9 bases, with 14 bases spanning the gap. The V gene's germline CDR1 is LNHDA and CDR2 SQIVND (reference sequence). The CDR3 consists of 13 residues.

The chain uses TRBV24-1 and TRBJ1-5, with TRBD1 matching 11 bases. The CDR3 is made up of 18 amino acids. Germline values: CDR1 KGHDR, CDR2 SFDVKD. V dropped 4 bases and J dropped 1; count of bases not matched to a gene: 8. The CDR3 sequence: CATSEMGTGGQSNQPQHF. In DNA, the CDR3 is TGTGCCACCAGTGAGATGGGGACAGGGGGTCAAAGCAATCAGCCCCAGCATTTT.

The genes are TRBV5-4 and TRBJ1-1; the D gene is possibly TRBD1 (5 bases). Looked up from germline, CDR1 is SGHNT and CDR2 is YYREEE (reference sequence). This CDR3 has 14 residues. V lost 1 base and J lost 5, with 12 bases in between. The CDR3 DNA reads TGTGCCAGCAGCTTGATCGGGGAGGGGACTGAAGCTTTCTTT. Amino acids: CASSLIGEGTEAFF.

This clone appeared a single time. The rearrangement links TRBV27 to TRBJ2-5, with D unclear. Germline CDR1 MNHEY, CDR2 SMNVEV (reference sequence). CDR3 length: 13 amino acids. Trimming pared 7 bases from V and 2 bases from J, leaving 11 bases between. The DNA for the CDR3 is TGTGCCAGCACCTCAGGAAGGCAAGAGACCCAGTACTTC. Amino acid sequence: CASTSGRQETQYF.

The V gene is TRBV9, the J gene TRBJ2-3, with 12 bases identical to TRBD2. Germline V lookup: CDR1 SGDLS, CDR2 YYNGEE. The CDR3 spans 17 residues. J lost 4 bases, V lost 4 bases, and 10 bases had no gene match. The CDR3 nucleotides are TGTGCCAGCAGCCCCCACGCTAGCGGGAGGGCCCCAGATACGCAGTATTTT. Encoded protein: CASSPHASGRAPDTQYF.

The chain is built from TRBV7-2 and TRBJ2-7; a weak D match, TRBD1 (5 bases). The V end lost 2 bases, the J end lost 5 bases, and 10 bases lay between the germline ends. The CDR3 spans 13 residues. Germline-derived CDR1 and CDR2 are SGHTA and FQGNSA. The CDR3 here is CASSLTGWNEQYF. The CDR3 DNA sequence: TGTGCCAGCAGCTTAACAGGCTGGAACGAGCAGTACTTC.

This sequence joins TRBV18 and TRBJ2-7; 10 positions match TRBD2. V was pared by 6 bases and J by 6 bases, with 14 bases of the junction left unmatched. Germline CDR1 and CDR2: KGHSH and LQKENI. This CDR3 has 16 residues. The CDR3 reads CASSPALAGVALEQYF. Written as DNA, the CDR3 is TGTGCCAGCTCTCCGGCCCTAGCGGGAGTTGCTCTCGAGCAGTACTTC.

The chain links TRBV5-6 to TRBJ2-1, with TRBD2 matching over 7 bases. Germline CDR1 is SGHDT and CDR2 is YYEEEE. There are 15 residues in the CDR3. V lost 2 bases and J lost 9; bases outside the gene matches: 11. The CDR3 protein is CASSFQGLPTGEQFF. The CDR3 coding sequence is TGTGCCAGCAGCTTCCAGGGACTACCTACAGGTGAGCAGTTCTTC. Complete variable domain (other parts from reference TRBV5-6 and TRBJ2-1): DAGVTQSPTHLIKTRGQQVTLRCSPKSGHDTVSWYQQALGQGPQFIFQYYEEEERQRGNFPDRFSGHQFPNYSSELNVNALLLGDSALYLCASSFQGLPTGEQFFGPGTRLTVL.

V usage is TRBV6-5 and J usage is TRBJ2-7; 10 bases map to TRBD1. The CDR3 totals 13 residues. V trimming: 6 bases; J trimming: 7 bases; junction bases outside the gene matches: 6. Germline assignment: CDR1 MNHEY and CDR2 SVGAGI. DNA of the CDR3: TGTGCCAGCAGCCGGACAGGGGGAAGGGAGCAGTACTTC. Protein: CASSRTGGREQYF.

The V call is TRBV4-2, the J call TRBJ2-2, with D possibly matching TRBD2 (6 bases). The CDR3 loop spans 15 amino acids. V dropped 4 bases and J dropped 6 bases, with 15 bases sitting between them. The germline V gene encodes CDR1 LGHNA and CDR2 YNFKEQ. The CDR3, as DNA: TGTGCCAGCAGCCCGGGACTCACGGGGCCCGGGGAGCTGTTTTTT. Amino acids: CASSPGLTGPGELFF.

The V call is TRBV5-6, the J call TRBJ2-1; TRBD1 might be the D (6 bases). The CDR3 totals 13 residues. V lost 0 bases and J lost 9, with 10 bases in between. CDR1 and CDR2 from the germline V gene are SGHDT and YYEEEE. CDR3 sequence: CASSLEGGVEQFF. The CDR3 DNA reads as TGTGCCAGCAGCTTGGAAGGGGGAGTTGAGCAGTTCTTC.

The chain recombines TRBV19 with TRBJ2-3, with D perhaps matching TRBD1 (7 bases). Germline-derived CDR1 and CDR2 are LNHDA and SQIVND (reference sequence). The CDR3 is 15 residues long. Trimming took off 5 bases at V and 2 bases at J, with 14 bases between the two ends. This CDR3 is CASSLPGGITDTQYF. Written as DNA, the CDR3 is TGTGCCAGTAGTCTCCCAGGGGGGATCACAGATACGCAGTATTTT.

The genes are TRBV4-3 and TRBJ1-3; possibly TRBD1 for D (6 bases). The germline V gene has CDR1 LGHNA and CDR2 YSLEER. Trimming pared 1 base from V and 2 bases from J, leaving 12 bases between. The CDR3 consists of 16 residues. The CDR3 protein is CASSQGAGAPGNTIYF. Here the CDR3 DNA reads TGCGCCAGCAGCCAAGGCGCAGGGGCACCTGGAAACACCATATATTTT.

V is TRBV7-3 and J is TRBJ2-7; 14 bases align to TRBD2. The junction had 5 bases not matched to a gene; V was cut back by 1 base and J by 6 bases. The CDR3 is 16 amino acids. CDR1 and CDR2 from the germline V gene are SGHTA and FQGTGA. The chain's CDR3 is CASSLMGLAGVPEQYF. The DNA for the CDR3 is TGTGCCAGCAGCTTAATGGGACTAGCGGGAGTACCCGAGCAGTACTTC.

CDR3 nucleotides: TGTGCCAGCAGCCAAGGAAGCCGCAGGGTAAGAGAGACCCAGTACTTC. Translation gives CASSQGSRRVRETQYF. V usage is TRBV4-2 and J usage is TRBJ2-5, with D possibly matching TRBD1 (5 bases). The germline V and J ends were trimmed by 1 base and 4 bases, with 16 bases remaining between them. Germline lookup yields CDR1 LGHNA and CDR2 YNFKEQ. This CDR3 has 16 residues.

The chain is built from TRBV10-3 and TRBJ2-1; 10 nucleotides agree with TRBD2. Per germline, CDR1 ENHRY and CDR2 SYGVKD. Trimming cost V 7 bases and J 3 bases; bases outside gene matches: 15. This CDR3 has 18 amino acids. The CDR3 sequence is CAITGTGAGLADYNEQFF. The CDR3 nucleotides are TGTGCCATCACGGGGACAGGAGCAGGACTAGCGGACTACAATGAGCAGTTCTTC.

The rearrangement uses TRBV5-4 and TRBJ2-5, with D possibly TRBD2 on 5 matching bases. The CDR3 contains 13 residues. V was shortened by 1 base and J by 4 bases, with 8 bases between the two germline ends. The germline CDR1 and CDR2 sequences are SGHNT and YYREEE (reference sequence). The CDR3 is CASSLRGAETQYF. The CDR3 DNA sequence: TGTGCCAGCAGCTTGCGGGGAGCAGAGACCCAGTACTTC. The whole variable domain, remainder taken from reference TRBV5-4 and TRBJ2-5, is ETGVTQSPTHLIKTRGQQVTLRCSSQSGHNTVSWYQQALGQGPQFIFQYYREEENGRGNFPPRFSGLQFPNYSSELNVNALELDDSALYLCASSLRGAETQYFGPGTRLLVL.

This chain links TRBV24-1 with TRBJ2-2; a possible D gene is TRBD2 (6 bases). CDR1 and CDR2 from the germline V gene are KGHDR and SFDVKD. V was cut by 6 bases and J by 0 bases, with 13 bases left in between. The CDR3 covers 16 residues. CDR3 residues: CATSLPGDANTGELFF. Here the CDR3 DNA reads TGTGCCACCAGTCTTCCGGGAGACGCGAACACCGGGGAGCTGTTTTTT.

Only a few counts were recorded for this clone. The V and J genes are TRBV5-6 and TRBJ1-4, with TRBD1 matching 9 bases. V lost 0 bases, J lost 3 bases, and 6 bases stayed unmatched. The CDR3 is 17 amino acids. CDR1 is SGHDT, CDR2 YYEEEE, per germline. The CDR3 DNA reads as TGTGCCAGCAGCTTGGTCCCGGGACAGGGTGCTAATGAAAAACTGTTTTTT. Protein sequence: CASSLVPGQGANEKLFF.